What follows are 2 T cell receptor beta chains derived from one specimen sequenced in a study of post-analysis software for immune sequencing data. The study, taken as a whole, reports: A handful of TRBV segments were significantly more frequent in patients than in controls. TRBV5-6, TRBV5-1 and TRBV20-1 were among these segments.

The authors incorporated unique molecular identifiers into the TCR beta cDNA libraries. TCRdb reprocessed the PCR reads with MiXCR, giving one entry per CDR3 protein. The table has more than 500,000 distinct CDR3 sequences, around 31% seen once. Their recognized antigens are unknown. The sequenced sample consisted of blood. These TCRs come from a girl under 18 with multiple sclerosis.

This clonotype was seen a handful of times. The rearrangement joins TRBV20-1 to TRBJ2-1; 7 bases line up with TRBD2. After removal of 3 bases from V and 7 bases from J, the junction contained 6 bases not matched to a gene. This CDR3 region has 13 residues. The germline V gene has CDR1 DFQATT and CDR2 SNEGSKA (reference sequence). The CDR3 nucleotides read TGCAGTGCTAGTAGGACTAGAGGAAATGAGCAGTTCTTC. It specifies CSASRTRGNEQFF.

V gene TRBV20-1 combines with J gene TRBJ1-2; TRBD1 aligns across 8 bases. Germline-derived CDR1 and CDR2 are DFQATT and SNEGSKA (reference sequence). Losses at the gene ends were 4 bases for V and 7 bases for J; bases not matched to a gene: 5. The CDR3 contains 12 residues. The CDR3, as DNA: TGCAGTGCTACTTCCCAGGGGGCTGGCTACACCTTC. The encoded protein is CSATSQGAGYTF.